These 15 T cell receptor beta chains came from one sample sequenced in a study of CXCR3-negative and CXCR3-positive naive CD8 T cells. The authors prepared UMI-labeled TRB cDNA libraries by 5' RACE. Each CDR3 protein gets one entry in TCRdb, which reprocessed the 5' RACE reads and gives no DNA. The listing records 75,000 to 100,000 distinct CDR3 sequences. Sequenced input: naive CXCR3- CD8+ T cells from blood. Specified subset: CD45RO-CCR7+CD27+CD95- naive CD8+ T cells lacking CXCR3 (TNR3-). The source is a human donor in good health. Some clones in this sample may be carry-over from other donors' samples.

This CDR3 is CASSASGSNTGELFF. V gene TRBV9 combines with J gene TRBJ2-2. Germline-derived CDR1 and CDR2 are SGDLS and YYNGEE. CDR3 length: 15 residues.

V and J are TRBV7-6 and TRBJ2-3; TCRdb gives TRBD2 as the D gene, but with no DNA this cannot be confirmed. The germline CDR1 and CDR2 sequences are SGHVS and FNYEAQ. CDR3 length: 13 amino acids. The CDR3: CASSTSGSDTQYF.

This chain joins TRBV29-1 and TRBJ2-2; there is no DNA to check the TCRdb D call of TRBD1. The V gene's germline CDR1 is SQVTM and CDR2 ANQGSEA. The CDR3 has 15 amino acids. CDR3 residues: CSVEETGTDTGELFF.

V and J are TRBV10-2 and TRBJ2-7; as DNA is missing, the TRBD2 call by TCRdb cannot be tested. Germline V gives CDR1 WSHSY, CDR2 SAAADI. The CDR3 is 15 amino acids. The CDR3 sequence: CASTQGLAGAYEQYF.

This chain connects TRBV29-1 to TRBJ2-1; as DNA is missing, the TRBD2 call by TCRdb cannot be tested. The CDR3 extends over 11 amino acids. The germline V gene has CDR1 SQVTM and CDR2 ANQGSEA. The CDR3 spells CSVRLAGEQFF.

The V call is TRBV11-2, the J call TRBJ2-3. The CDR3 loop spans 16 amino acids. Germline CDR1 and CDR2: SGHAT and FQNNGV. The CDR3 sequence is CASSLDFRGPTDTQYF.

The chain combines TRBV7-9 with TRBJ1-1; TCRdb proposes TRBD1, but this gene call is untestable without DNA. The germline V gene encodes CDR1 SEHNR and CDR2 FQNEAQ (reference sequence). The CDR3 sequence is 15 residues long. CDR3 in amino acids: CASSLAVREGTEAFF.

The chain's CDR3 is CASSQDVDYGYTF. The chain is built from TRBV6-5 and TRBJ1-2. The CDR3 sequence is 13 residues long. CDR1 is MNHEY and CDR2 is SVGAGI in the germline V gene.

This chain joins TRBV9 and TRBJ2-1; TCRdb returns TRBD2, unconfirmable since there is no DNA. Germline-derived CDR1 and CDR2 are SGDLS and YYNGEE. There are 16 residues in the CDR3. The CDR3 region is CASSAPSALAFNEQFF.

The chain links TRBV3-1 to TRBJ1-1. Germline V CDR1 and CDR2: LGHDT, YNNKEL (reference sequence). The CDR3 spans 15 residues. The CDR3 sequence is CASSQDPGMNTEAFF.

V is TRBV21-1 and J is TRBJ2-6; TCRdb selects TRBD1, and the lack of DNA leaves this call unchecked. TRBV21-1 is termed a pseudogene. This CDR3 spans 20 amino acids. This CDR3 is CASSITVTKTESSGANVLTF.

The chain carries TRBV21-1 and TRBJ2-7; TCRdb reports TRBD1, a call that lacks DNA to check it against. TRBV21-1 counts as a pseudogene. The length of the CDR3 is 16 residues. The CDR3 protein is CASSKTGTGVSYEQYF.

The chain recombines TRBV5-1 with TRBJ2-7. Germline V CDR1 and CDR2: SGHRS, YFSETQ. The CDR3 consists of 14 residues. The CDR3 here is CASSLAGDYYEQYF. Complete variable domain (other parts from reference TRBV5-1 and TRBJ2-7): KAGVTQTPRYLIKTRGQQVTLSCSPISGHRSVSWYQQTPGQGLQFLFEYFSETQRNKGNFPGRFSGRQFSNSRSEMNVSTLELGDSALYLCASSLAGDYYEQYFGPGTRLTVT.

The rearrangement links TRBV12-3 or TRBV12-4 to TRBJ2-2; TCRdb outputs TRBD2, but without DNA this stays unchecked. The CDR3 runs to 14 residues. CDR3 sequence reads: CASSQGLGGGELFF.

This CDR3 is CAISEGQRGEQFF. The rearrangement uses TRBV10-3 and TRBJ2-1; TCRdb indicates TRBD1, and absent DNA this call remains unverified. Germline CDR1 and CDR2: ENHRY and SYGVKD. This CDR3 is built from 13 residues.